The next 8 T cell receptor beta chains were all read from a single sample in a study of vaccination and CD4 T cells after COVID-19. Treatment here: approximately 9-day PBMC culture with coronavirus spike peptide pools or control peptides (ViraFEST assay). Oncomine TCR Beta short-read sequencing was applied to DNA from cultured CD4+ T cells. TCRdb reanalysed the PCR reads using MiXCR and keeps one entry per CDR3 protein. The top ten clones hold approximately 4.7% of a sample with about 18,000 distinct CDR3 sequences, roughly 62% of them seen once. These receptors have no identified antigens. The material sequenced was CD4+ T cells from blood, cultured in vitro, taken after SARS-CoV-2 vaccination. The receptor source for this set is a human donor who had recovered from COVID-19.

The V call is TRBV5-6, the J call TRBJ1-5, with D hard to call. The CDR3 is 14 residues long. V shed 0 bases and J shed 7 bases, with 11 bases lying between them. CDR1 is SGHDT and CDR2 is YYEEEE in the germline V gene. The CDR3 nucleotides read TGTGCCAGCAGCTTGGTGGGAGTTGAACAGCCCCAGCATTTT. Amino acid sequence: CASSLVGVEQPQHF. The whole variable domain, remainder taken from reference TRBV5-6 and TRBJ1-5, is DAGVTQSPTHLIKTRGQQVTLRCSPKSGHDTVSWYQQALGQGPQFIFQYYEEEERQRGNFPDRFSGHQFPNYSSELNVNALLLGDSALYLCASSLVGVEQPQHFGDGTRLSIL.

The gene calls are TRBV6-1 and TRBJ1-5, with D unclear. Deletions cut 6 bases from V and 4 bases from J, with 13 bases between. The CDR3 is 14 residues long. Germline loops: CDR1 MNHNS, CDR2 SASEGT. This CDR3 reads CASSPGRQNQPQHF. The CDR3 bases are TGTGCCAGCAGCCCCGGACGGCAGAATCAGCCCCAGCATTTT.

This clonotype was seen once. The genes are TRBV28 and TRBJ2-5; TRBD1 matches 8 bases. The CDR3 sequence is 14 residues long. The V gene's germline CDR1 is MDHEN and CDR2 SYDVKM. The V gene end was trimmed by 5 bases and the J gene end by 5 bases; junction bases not matched to a gene: 7. CDR3 loop: CASSPQTGVETQYF. The DNA of the CDR3 is TGTGCCAGCAGTCCCCAGACAGGGGTGGAGACCCAGTACTTC.

The chain employs TRBV2 and TRBJ1-2; 7 bases are a match to TRBD1. The CDR3 extends over 14 amino acids. Germline V gene data show CDR1 as SNHLY and CDR2 as FYNNEI. V shed 5 bases, J shed 6 bases, and the junction held 9 bases outside the gene matches. DNA for the CDR3: TGTGCCAGCAGTTCAGACAGGGCCTACGATGGCTACACCTTC. Amino acids: CASSSDRAYDGYTF.

The table lists this clonotype with a few counts. This sequence joins TRBV20-1 and TRBJ1-2; the match to TRBD1 covers 8 bases. Looked up from germline, CDR1 is DFQATT and CDR2 is SNEGSKA (reference sequence). This CDR3 comprises 14 residues. V was pared by 4 bases and J by 5 bases, with 9 bases of the junction left unmatched. CDR3 DNA sequence: TGCAGTGCTACAATAGGACAGGGAGGATATGGCTACACCTTC. Its protein product is CSATIGQGGYGYTF.

The chain couples TRBV20-1 to TRBJ1-2; D gene ambiguous. The CDR3 extends over 13 amino acids. Germline CDR1 and CDR2: DFQATT and SNEGSKA (reference sequence). The germline V and J ends were trimmed by 3 bases and 7 bases, with 15 bases remaining between them. The chain's CDR3 is CSASPPSFSGYTF. The CDR3 DNA follows: TGCAGTGCTAGCCCCCCGAGCTTCTCTGGCTACACCTTC.

J is TRBJ2-3 and V is TRBV6-2 or TRBV6-3; D not certain. The CDR3 runs 14 residues. Trimming took 2 bases from V and 1 from J, leaving 7 bases between them. Germline V lookup: CDR1 MNHEY, CDR2 SVGEGT. The CDR3 reads CASSYGQGTDTQYF. CDR3 DNA: TGTGCCAGCAGTTACGGGCAGGGCACAGATACGCAGTATTTT.

V gene TRBV6-1 combines with J gene TRBJ2-3; D gene uncertain. The CDR3 has 14 amino acids. Germline loops: CDR1 MNHNS, CDR2 SASEGT. Trimming removed 6 bases from V and 2 bases from J, with 12 bases in between. Here the CDR3 reads CASSLSMDTDTQYF. DNA for the CDR3: TGTGCCAGCAGCCTAAGCATGGACACAGATACGCAGTATTTT.